The 8 T cell receptor beta chains below were found in one sample sequenced in a study of cytomegalovirus exposure and HLA in healthy donors. A multiplex PCR was run with 60 Vbeta primers and 13 Jbeta primers. Assay used: immunoSEQ multiplex PCR; TCRdb lists only in-frame clones, some missing. The repertoire includes about 120,000 clones, over 65% of them detected once, and roughly 12% sits in the top ten. Material for sequencing was PBMCs. These receptors were obtained from a man aged 25 to 40 in good health and CMV-seropositive.

CDR3 sequence: CASRLAVQETQYF. The CDR3 region has the DNA TGTGCCAGCAGGCTAGCGGTGCAAGAGACCCAGTACTTC. The chain joins TRBV6-6 to TRBJ2-5; 7 nucleotides line up with TRBD2. V lost 6 bases and J lost 2; bases outside the gene matches: 3. The V gene's germline CDR1 is MNHNY and CDR2 SVGAGI (reference sequence). The CDR3 contains 13 residues.

CDR3 sequence: CASSLGQGHTDTQYF. The CDR3 DNA is TGTGCCAGCAGCTTAGGACAGGGCCACACAGATACGCAGTATTTT. This sequence joins TRBV7-6 and TRBJ2-3, with 7 positions matching TRBD1. Germline trimming cut 1 base from V and 2 bases from J; bases unmatched to any gene: 3. Looked up from germline, CDR1 is SGHVS and CDR2 is FNYEAQ. The CDR3 consists of 15 residues.

This clone has a handful of counts. J is TRBJ2-2 and V is TRBV28; the match to TRBD2 covers 9 bases. V lost 3 bases, J lost 2 bases, and 10 bases stayed unmatched. CDR3 size: 18 residues. Germline V gene sequence: CDR1 MDHEN, CDR2 SYDVKM. The CDR3 DNA reads TGTGCCAGCAGTTTTGGAGGTAGCGGGGGCCCAAACACCGGGGAGCTGTTTTTT. Protein: CASSFGGSGGPNTGELFF.

The V gene is TRBV5-6, the J gene TRBJ2-3; 10 bases map to TRBD1. The CDR3 is 14 amino acids. Germline-derived CDR1 and CDR2 are SGHDT and YYEEEE. The trim removed 4 bases at V and 6 bases at J, leaving 5 bases unmatched. The CDR3 region has the DNA TGTGCCAGCAGCGGGGGACAGGGGAGGGATACGCAGTATTTT. Its translation is CASSGGQGRDTQYF.

The genes are TRBV4-3 and TRBJ2-4, with a weak D call TRBD2 (7 bases). The CDR3 contains 18 residues. V was cut by 0 bases and J by 7 bases, with 22 bases left in between. Germline CDR1 reads LGHNA; CDR2 reads YSLEER. The chain's CDR3 is CASSQDPRRGGFGNIQYF. CDR3 nucleotides: TGCGCCAGCAGCCAAGATCCAAGAAGGGGGGGCTTCGGGAACATTCAGTACTTC.

This chain connects TRBV6-5 to TRBJ2-5; D is unresolved. Trimming took 2 bases from V and 2 from J, leaving 9 bases between them. Germline V gene data show CDR1 as MNHEY and CDR2 as SVGAGI. The CDR3 has 14 amino acids. CDR3 sequence: CASSYRGPQETQYF. CDR3 nucleotide sequence: TGTGCCAGCAGTTACCGCGGTCCACAAGAGACCCAGTACTTC.

V is TRBV7-2 and J is TRBJ2-7, with 8 nucleotides matching TRBD2. Germline-derived CDR1 and CDR2 are SGHTA and FQGNSA. The CDR3 contains 15 residues. The V gene end was trimmed by 2 bases and the J gene end by 2 bases; junction bases not matched to a gene: 5. In DNA form, the CDR3 reads TGTGCCAGCAGCTTAAATCCCGGGGGGGCCTACGAGCAGTACTTC. It codes for CASSLNPGGAYEQYF.

This clone was seen a single time. The CDR3 reads CSVGTARNYGYTF. Written as DNA, the CDR3 is TGCAGCGTCGGGACAGCAAGGAACTATGGCTACACCTTC. This sequence joins TRBV29-1 and TRBJ1-2; 7 nucleotides agree with TRBD1. The germline gives CDR1 SQVTM, CDR2 ANQGSEA. V lost 6 bases, J lost 2 bases, and 6 bases stayed unmatched. CDR3 length: 13 residues.